This T cell receptor beta chain was documented in a study of blood T cell repertoires in COVID-19. V shed 6 bases and J 7 bases; nucleotides not matched to a gene: 7. The CDR3 length is 14 residues. Looked up from germline, CDR1 is MDHEN and CDR2 is SYDVKM. Regarding this clone: Other DNA sequences in this specimen translate into the identical CDR3.

Sequencing used immunoSEQ multiplex PCR; TCRdb keeps in-frame clones, though not all of them. The sample holds tens of thousands of clones; approximately 80% are singletons and the top ten take approximately 10%. This clonotype was sampled from a man aged 70 or older with acute or convalescent COVID-19. The sequencing input was peripheral blood. The chain employs TRBV28 and TRBJ1-5, with 9 bases matching TRBD1. CDR3 loop: CASRMGQGGQPQHF. CDR3 in DNA: TGTGCCAGCAGGATGGGACAGGGAGGCCAGCCCCAGCATTTT.